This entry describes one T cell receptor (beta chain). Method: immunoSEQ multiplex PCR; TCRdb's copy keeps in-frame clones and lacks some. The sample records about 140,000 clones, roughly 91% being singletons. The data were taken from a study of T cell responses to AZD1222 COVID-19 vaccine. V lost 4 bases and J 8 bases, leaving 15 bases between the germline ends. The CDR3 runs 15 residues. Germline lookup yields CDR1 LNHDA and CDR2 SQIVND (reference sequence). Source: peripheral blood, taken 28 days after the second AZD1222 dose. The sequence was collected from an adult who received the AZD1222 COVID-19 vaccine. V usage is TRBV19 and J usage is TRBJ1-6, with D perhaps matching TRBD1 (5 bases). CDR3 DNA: TGTGCCAGTAGTACCGGGGGAAGAGTTGATTCACCCCTCCACTTT. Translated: CASSTGGRVDSPLHF.